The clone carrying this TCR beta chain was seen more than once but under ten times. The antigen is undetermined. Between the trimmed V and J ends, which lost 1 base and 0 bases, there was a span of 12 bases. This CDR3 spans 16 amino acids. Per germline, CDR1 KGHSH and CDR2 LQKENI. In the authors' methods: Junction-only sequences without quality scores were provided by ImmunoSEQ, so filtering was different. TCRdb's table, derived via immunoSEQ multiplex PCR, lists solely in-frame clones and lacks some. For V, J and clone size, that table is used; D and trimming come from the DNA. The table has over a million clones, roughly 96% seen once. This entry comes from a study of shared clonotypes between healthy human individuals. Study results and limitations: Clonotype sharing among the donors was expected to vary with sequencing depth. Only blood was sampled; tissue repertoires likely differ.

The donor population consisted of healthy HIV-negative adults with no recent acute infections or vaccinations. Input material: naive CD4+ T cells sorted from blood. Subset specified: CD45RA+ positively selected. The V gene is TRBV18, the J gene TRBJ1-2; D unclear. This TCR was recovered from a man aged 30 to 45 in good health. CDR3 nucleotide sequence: TGTGCCAGCTCACCACTCGCCGAAAACGCTAACTATGGCTACACCTTC. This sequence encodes CASSPLAENANYGYTF.